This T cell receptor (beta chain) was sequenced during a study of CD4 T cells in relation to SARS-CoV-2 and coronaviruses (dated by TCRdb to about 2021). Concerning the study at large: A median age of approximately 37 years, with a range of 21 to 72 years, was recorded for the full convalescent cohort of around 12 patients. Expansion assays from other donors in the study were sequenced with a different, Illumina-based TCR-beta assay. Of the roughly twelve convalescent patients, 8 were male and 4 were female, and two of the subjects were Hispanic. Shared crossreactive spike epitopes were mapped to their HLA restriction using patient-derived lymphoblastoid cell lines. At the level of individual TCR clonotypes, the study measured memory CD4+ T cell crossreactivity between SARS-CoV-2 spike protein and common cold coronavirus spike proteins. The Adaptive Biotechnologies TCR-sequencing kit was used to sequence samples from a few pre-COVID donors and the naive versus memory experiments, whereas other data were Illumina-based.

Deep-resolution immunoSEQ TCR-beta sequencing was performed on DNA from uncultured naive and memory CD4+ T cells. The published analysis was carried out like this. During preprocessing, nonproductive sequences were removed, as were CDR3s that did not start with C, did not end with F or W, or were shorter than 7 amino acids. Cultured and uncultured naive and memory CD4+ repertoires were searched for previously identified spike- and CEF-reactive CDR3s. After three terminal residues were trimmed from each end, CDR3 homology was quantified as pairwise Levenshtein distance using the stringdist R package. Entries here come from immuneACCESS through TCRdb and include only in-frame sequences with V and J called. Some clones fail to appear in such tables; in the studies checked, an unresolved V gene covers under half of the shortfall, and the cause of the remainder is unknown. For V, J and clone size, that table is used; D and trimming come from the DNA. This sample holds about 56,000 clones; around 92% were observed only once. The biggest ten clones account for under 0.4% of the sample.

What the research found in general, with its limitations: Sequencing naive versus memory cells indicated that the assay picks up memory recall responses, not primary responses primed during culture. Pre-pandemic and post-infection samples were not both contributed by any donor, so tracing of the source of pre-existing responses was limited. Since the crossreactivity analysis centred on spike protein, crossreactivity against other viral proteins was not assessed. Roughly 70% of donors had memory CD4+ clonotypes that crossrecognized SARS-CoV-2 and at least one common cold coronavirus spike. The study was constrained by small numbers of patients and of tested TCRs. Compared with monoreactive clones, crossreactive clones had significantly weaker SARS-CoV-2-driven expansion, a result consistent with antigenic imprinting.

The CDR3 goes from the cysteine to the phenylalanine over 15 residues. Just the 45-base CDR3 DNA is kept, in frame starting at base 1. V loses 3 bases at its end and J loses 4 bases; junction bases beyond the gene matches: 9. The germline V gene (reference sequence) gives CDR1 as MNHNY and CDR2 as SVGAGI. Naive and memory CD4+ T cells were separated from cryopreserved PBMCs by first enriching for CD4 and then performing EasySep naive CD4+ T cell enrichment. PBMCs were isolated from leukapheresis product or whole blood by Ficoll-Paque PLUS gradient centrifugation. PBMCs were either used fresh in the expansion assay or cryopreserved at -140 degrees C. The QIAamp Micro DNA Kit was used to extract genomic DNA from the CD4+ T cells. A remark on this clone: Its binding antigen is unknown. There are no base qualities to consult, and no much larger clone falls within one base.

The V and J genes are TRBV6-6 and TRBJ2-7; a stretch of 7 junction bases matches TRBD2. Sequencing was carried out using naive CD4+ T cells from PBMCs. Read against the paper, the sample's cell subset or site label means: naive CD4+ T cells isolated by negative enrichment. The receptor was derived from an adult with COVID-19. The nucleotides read TGTGCCAGCAGTTATGGATCTAGCGGAATTTACGAGCAGTACTTC. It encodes CASSYGSSGIYEQYF.